The rows below give T cell receptor beta chains drawn from one sample of a study of control samples from healthy donors and cancer patients. Clones were sequenced by immunoSEQ multiplex PCR, and TCRdb holds only the in-frame ones, with some missing. The sample contains roughly 120,000 clones, around nine tenths of which appear only once. The sample comprised PBMCs. Receptors originate from a woman aged 60-75 years with lung cancer. CDR3s include the opening cysteine and the closing phenylalanine or tryptophan. The order of the fields is clone size, J gene, V gene, D gene, CDR3 DNA, CDR3 protein. The D gene is left open where the match is weak. Clone sizes are given selectively: once, few, many, or a class where the clone is expanded.

abundance: -
j_gene: TRBJ1-1
v_gene: TRBV12-3/TRBV12-4
d_gene: -
CDR3nt: TGTGCCAGCAGAGGGGGACAGAACACTGAAGCTTTCTTT
CDR3aa: CASRGGQNTEAFF

abundance: -
j_gene: TRBJ2-3
v_gene: TRBV5-1
d_gene: -
CDR3nt: TGCGCCAGCAGCCTGGAGAAAGTCACAGATACGCAGTATTTT
CDR3aa: CASSLEKVTDTQYF

abundance: -
j_gene: TRBJ2-7
v_gene: TRBV5-1
d_gene: TRBD1
CDR3nt: TGCGCCAGCAGCTCCAGGACAGGGGAATACGAGCAGTACTTC
CDR3aa: CASSSRTGEYEQYF

abundance: -
j_gene: TRBJ1-2
v_gene: TRBV19
d_gene: TRBD1
CDR3nt: TGTGCCAGCCGCGGACAGGACCACTATGGCTACACCTTC
CDR3aa: CASRGQDHYGYTF

abundance: -
j_gene: TRBJ2-5
v_gene: TRBV10-3
d_gene: -
CDR3nt: TGTGCCATCAGTGCCACCTTACAGGGAAAAGAGACCCAGTACTTC
CDR3aa: CAISATLQGKETQYF

abundance: -
j_gene: TRBJ2-4
v_gene: TRBV18
d_gene: -
CDR3nt: TGTGCCAGCTCAATCGGGACCAAAAACATTCAGTACTTC
CDR3aa: CASSIGTKNIQYF

abundance: -
j_gene: TRBJ2-2
v_gene: TRBV7-3
d_gene: -
CDR3nt: TGTGCCAGCCTCACGGGGGACAGCAGCACCGGGGAGCTGTTTTTT
CDR3aa: CASLTGDSSTGELFF

abundance: -
j_gene: TRBJ1-2
v_gene: TRBV3-1/TRBV3-2
d_gene: TRBD1
CDR3nt: TGTGCCAGCAGCCAAGACCCCGGACAGGGACCCTATGGCTACACCTTC
CDR3aa: CASSQDPGQGPYGYTF

abundance: -
j_gene: TRBJ2-1
v_gene: TRBV7-9
d_gene: TRBD1
CDR3nt: TGTGCCAGCAGCTTAACGGTCTCGGACAGGGTCTACAATGAGCAGTTCTTC
CDR3aa: CASSLTVSDRVYNEQFF

abundance: few
j_gene: TRBJ1-5
v_gene: TRBV7-2
d_gene: -
CDR3nt: TGTGCCAGCAGCTTAGCGCGGGACTCCGGTTACCCCCAGCATTTT
CDR3aa: CASSLARDSGYPQHF

abundance: -
j_gene: TRBJ2-1
v_gene: TRBV30
d_gene: -
CDR3nt: TGTGCCTGGAGTGTACACCCTAGACACCCCACCCCCCTAAGCTCCTACAATGAGCAGTTCTTC
CDR3aa: CAWSVHPRHPTPLSSYNEQFF

abundance: -
j_gene: TRBJ1-1
v_gene: TRBV19
d_gene: -
CDR3nt: TGTGCCACCTATCACCGGGAAAGTAACACTGAAGCTTTCTTT
CDR3aa: CATYHRESNTEAFF

abundance: -
j_gene: TRBJ2-3
v_gene: TRBV27
d_gene: TRBD2
CDR3nt: TGTGCCAGCACCTCCCGACTAGCTGGAGATACGCAGTATTTT
CDR3aa: CASTSRLAGDTQYF

abundance: -
j_gene: TRBJ1-1
v_gene: TRBV11-3
d_gene: -
CDR3nt: TGTGCCAGCAGCCCGGGGCGGGGCAACACTGAAGCTTTCTTT
CDR3aa: CASSPGRGNTEAFF

abundance: -
j_gene: TRBJ1-1
v_gene: TRBV9
d_gene: -
CDR3nt: TGTGCCAGCAGCGCAGCGTACACCCGAGGCACTGAAGCTTTCTTT
CDR3aa: CASSAAYTRGTEAFF

abundance: -
j_gene: TRBJ1-5
v_gene: TRBV6-6
d_gene: TRBD1
CDR3nt: TGTGCCAGCAGGGACCCAGGGGGATGGGCCCAGCATTTT
CDR3aa: CASRDPGGWAQHF

abundance: -
j_gene: TRBJ1-5
v_gene: TRBV15
d_gene: -
CDR3nt: TGTGCCACCAGCAGAGATCTCGAGGGGCCCCAGCATTTT
CDR3aa: CATSRDLEGPQHF

abundance: -
j_gene: TRBJ1-3
v_gene: TRBV7-2
d_gene: TRBD1
CDR3nt: TGTGCCAGCAGCCCTGGACAGGTTATCTCTGGAAACACCATATATTTT
CDR3aa: CASSPGQVISGNTIYF

abundance: -
j_gene: TRBJ2-7
v_gene: TRBV5-1
d_gene: -
CDR3nt: TGCGCCAGCAGCTTGTCGCAGGGAGGAACCTACGAGCAGTACTTC
CDR3aa: CASSLSQGGTYEQYF

abundance: -
j_gene: TRBJ1-1
v_gene: TRBV29-1
d_gene: TRBD1
CDR3nt: TGCAGCGTAGGTGCGTATGACAGGGAAACTTTCTTT
CDR3aa: CSVGAYDRETFF

abundance: few
j_gene: TRBJ2-1
v_gene: TRBV30
d_gene: -
CDR3nt: TGTGCCTGGAGTATCGGGACGACCTACAATGAGCAGTTCTTC
CDR3aa: CAWSIGTTYNEQFF

abundance: once
j_gene: TRBJ1-2
v_gene: TRBV5-1
d_gene: TRBD1
CDR3nt: TGCGCCAGCAGCGTGCTAGCGGGACAGGGCTCTGGCTACACCTTC
CDR3aa: CASSVLAGQGSGYTF

abundance: -
j_gene: TRBJ2-6
v_gene: TRBV5-1
d_gene: -
CDR3nt: TGCGCCAGCCTCTCTGGGGCCAACGTCCTGACTTTC
CDR3aa: CASLSGANVLTF

abundance: -
j_gene: TRBJ2-2
v_gene: TRBV10-3
d_gene: -
CDR3nt: TGTGCCATCAGTGACAAGGGTGGGAACACCGGGGAGCTGTTTTTT
CDR3aa: CAISDKGGNTGELFF

abundance: -
j_gene: TRBJ2-3
v_gene: TRBV3-1/TRBV3-2
d_gene: -
CDR3nt: TGTGCCAGCAGCCAAGCGGGTACCCACACAGATACGCAGTATTTT
CDR3aa: CASSQAGTHTDTQYF

abundance: -
j_gene: TRBJ2-7
v_gene: TRBV12-3/TRBV12-4
d_gene: -
CDR3nt: TGTGCCAGCACGAAGGGGGGCTACAGCGAGCAGTACTTC
CDR3aa: CASTKGGYSEQYF

abundance: -
j_gene: TRBJ1-3
v_gene: TRBV5-1
d_gene: -
CDR3nt: TGCGCCAGCAGCCAGGGACACCGCAGCTCTGGAAACACCATATATTTT
CDR3aa: CASSQGHRSSGNTIYF

abundance: -
j_gene: TRBJ2-3
v_gene: TRBV6-5
d_gene: -
CDR3nt: TGTGCCAGCAAAGCTAGCGTTAGCACAGATACGCAGTATTTT
CDR3aa: CASKASVSTDTQYF

abundance: -
j_gene: TRBJ1-5
v_gene: TRBV5-5
d_gene: -
CDR3nt: TGTGCCAGCAGCTTGGGGACCGAAGGGAATCAGCCCCAGCATTTT
CDR3aa: CASSLGTEGNQPQHF

abundance: -
j_gene: TRBJ1-1
v_gene: TRBV5-1
d_gene: -
CDR3nt: TGCGCCAGCAGCTTGGAAGAGGAATGGAACACTGAAGCTTTCTTT
CDR3aa: CASSLEEEWNTEAFF

abundance: once
j_gene: TRBJ1-4
v_gene: TRBV4-1
d_gene: -
CDR3nt: TGCGCCAGCAGCCGCCCCAGGGCATTAGAAGAAAAACTGTTTTTT
CDR3aa: CASSRPRALEEKLFF

abundance: -
j_gene: TRBJ1-5
v_gene: TRBV6-5
d_gene: -
CDR3nt: TGTGCCAGTAGGGCCTACAGCAATCAGCCCCAGCATTTT
CDR3aa: CASRAYSNQPQHF

abundance: few
j_gene: TRBJ1-2
v_gene: TRBV5-4
d_gene: -
CDR3nt: TGTGCCAGCAGCTTAGGGACAAATTATGGCTACACCTTC
CDR3aa: CASSLGTNYGYTF

abundance: -
j_gene: TRBJ1-3
v_gene: TRBV19
d_gene: -
CDR3nt: TGTGCCAGTAGTGTTTCCAGTGGGTCGTTCTCTGGAAACACCATATATTTT
CDR3aa: CASSVSSGSFSGNTIYF

abundance: -
j_gene: TRBJ1-3
v_gene: TRBV7-2
d_gene: -
CDR3nt: TGTGCCAGCAGTCGCCTAGTGTCTGGAAACACCATATATTTT
CDR3aa: CASSRLVSGNTIYF

abundance: -
j_gene: TRBJ1-2
v_gene: TRBV3-1/TRBV3-2
d_gene: -
CDR3nt: TGTGCCAGCAGCCAACTTTCCAGCTACACCTTC
CDR3aa: CASSQLSSYTF

abundance: -
j_gene: TRBJ2-2
v_gene: TRBV2
d_gene: -
CDR3nt: TGTGCCAGCCTACCAGGCCCGTCATCCGGGGAGCTGTTTTTT
CDR3aa: CASLPGPSSGELFF

abundance: -
j_gene: TRBJ1-2
v_gene: TRBV25-1
d_gene: TRBD1
CDR3nt: TGTGCGTACCAGGGGGCGGAGGGCTACACCTTC
CDR3aa: CAYQGAEGYTF

abundance: -
j_gene: TRBJ1-3
v_gene: TRBV7-2
d_gene: -
CDR3nt: TGTGCCAGCAGCCCCAGGGACACCTTAACCATATATTTT
CDR3aa: CASSPRDTLTIYF

abundance: -
j_gene: TRBJ1-1
v_gene: TRBV3-1/TRBV3-2
d_gene: -
CDR3nt: TGTGCCAGCAGCCAAGAGGGTAGGGTCGGCACTGAAGCTTTCTTT
CDR3aa: CASSQEGRVGTEAFF

abundance: -
j_gene: TRBJ1-3
v_gene: TRBV30
d_gene: TRBD1
CDR3nt: TGTGCCTGGAGTGTGGGGACAGTAACTGGAAACACCATATATTTT
CDR3aa: CAWSVGTVTGNTIYF

abundance: -
j_gene: TRBJ1-1
v_gene: TRBV6-5
d_gene: TRBD1
CDR3nt: TGTGCCAGCAGATGGGACAGGGGATCGGGGACTGAAGCTTTCTTT
CDR3aa: CASRWDRGSGTEAFF

abundance: -
j_gene: TRBJ2-3
v_gene: TRBV2
d_gene: TRBD1
CDR3nt: TGTGCCAGCAGTCCTACAGGGGGATACACAGATACGCAGTATTTT
CDR3aa: CASSPTGGYTDTQYF

abundance: -
j_gene: TRBJ2-2
v_gene: TRBV6-5
d_gene: -
CDR3nt: TGTGCCAGCAGTTTTGGGGGCGGGGGCACCGGGGAGCTGTTTTTT
CDR3aa: CASSFGGGGTGELFF

abundance: -
j_gene: TRBJ2-1
v_gene: TRBV6-5
d_gene: TRBD2
CDR3nt: TGTGCCAGCAGTAGACTAGCGGGGGGGAATAGTGAGCAGTTCTTC
CDR3aa: CASSRLAGGNSEQFF

abundance: -
j_gene: TRBJ2-1
v_gene: TRBV5-1
d_gene: -
CDR3nt: TGCGCCAGCAGCTTGGAGGGACAATATGATGAGCAGTTCTTC
CDR3aa: CASSLEGQYDEQFF

abundance: once
j_gene: TRBJ2-1
v_gene: TRBV11-2
d_gene: TRBD1
CDR3nt: TGTGCCAGCAGCTCGGGACAGGGAAACAATGAGCAGTTCTTC
CDR3aa: CASSSGQGNNEQFF

abundance: -
j_gene: TRBJ2-2
v_gene: TRBV4-2
d_gene: -
CDR3nt: TGTGCCAGCAGCCAAGATGGAGGTAGAAACACCGGGGAGCTGTTTTTT
CDR3aa: CASSQDGGRNTGELFF

abundance: -
j_gene: TRBJ2-3
v_gene: TRBV11-2
d_gene: -
CDR3nt: TGTGCCAGCAGCCTACCCACAGATACGCAGTATTTT
CDR3aa: CASSLPTDTQYF

abundance: -
j_gene: TRBJ2-3
v_gene: TRBV5-1
d_gene: -
CDR3nt: TGCGCCAGCAGCTTGGGAGGGCCAACAGATACGCAGTATTTT
CDR3aa: CASSLGGPTDTQYF

abundance: -
j_gene: TRBJ1-2
v_gene: TRBV3-1/TRBV3-2
d_gene: -
CDR3nt: TGTGCCAGCAGCCAAGGGGTGGGGGATTGGGATGGCTACACCTTC
CDR3aa: CASSQGVGDWDGYTF

abundance: -
j_gene: TRBJ2-4
v_gene: TRBV11-1
d_gene: TRBD1
CDR3nt: TGTGCCAGCAGCCCCTCCGGGACAGACGGTTTTCAGTACTTC
CDR3aa: CASSPSGTDGFQYF

abundance: -
j_gene: TRBJ1-1
v_gene: TRBV5-1
d_gene: -
CDR3nt: TGCGCCAGCAGCTTGTTGGGGAACACTGAAGCTTTCTTT
CDR3aa: CASSLLGNTEAFF

abundance: -
j_gene: TRBJ1-2
v_gene: TRBV5-4
d_gene: -
CDR3nt: TGTGCCAGCAGCTTGCCGGGTACTAACTATGGCTACACCTTC
CDR3aa: CASSLPGTNYGYTF

abundance: -
j_gene: TRBJ1-2
v_gene: TRBV7-8
d_gene: -
CDR3nt: TGTGCCAGCAGCCCGCGACAGGTGCGGGCTAACTATGGCTACACCTTC
CDR3aa: CASSPRQVRANYGYTF

abundance: -
j_gene: TRBJ2-4
v_gene: TRBV20-1
d_gene: TRBD2
CDR3nt: TGCAGTGCTAGTTTAGCGGGAGCGGAGGTTCAGTACTTC
CDR3aa: CSASLAGAEVQYF

abundance: -
j_gene: TRBJ1-5
v_gene: TRBV21-1
d_gene: -
CDR3nt: TGTGCCAGCGATCCAGGGGCACCCTGCAATCAGCCCCAGCATTTT
CDR3aa: CASDPGAPCNQPQHF

abundance: -
j_gene: TRBJ2-7
v_gene: TRBV6-2/TRBV6-3
d_gene: TRBD2
CDR3nt: TGTGCCAGCAGTTATATTCCCCTGACTAGCGGGATCTACGAGCAGTACTTC
CDR3aa: CASSYIPLTSGIYEQYF

abundance: -
j_gene: TRBJ1-6
v_gene: TRBV27
d_gene: -
CDR3nt: TGTGCCAGCAGTTTAAACCCTGGGACTGCGGGGAATTCACCCCTCCACTTT
CDR3aa: CASSLNPGTAGNSPLHF